This TCR beta chain was documented in a study of cytomegalovirus exposure and HLA in healthy donors. Study at large: HLA-typed donors were the source of 83 million or so unique TCRs held in an early data release. General study findings and limits: Versus the approximately 720-donor mean, an Asian-associated ancestry cluster reportedly showed fewer N-insertions in a later analysis. Generally TCR sequences proved uncommon, though certain public TCRs appeared in numerous donors. Overall, around 150 TCR beta chains were annotated as cytomegalovirus-associated.

V was cut by 0 bases and J by 6 bases, with 9 bases left in between. Germline values: CDR1 SGHRS, CDR2 YFSETQ. The CDR3 is 14 amino acids. In regard to this clone: Antigen: not known.

Vbeta (60) and Jbeta (13) primers were used in the PCR. Here immunoSEQ multiplex PCR was the method, and the copy in TCRdb shows in-frame clones only, minus some. The top ten clones hold 4.7% of a sample with approximately 160,000 clones, roughly 77% of them seen once. The chain employs TRBV5-1 and TRBJ2-2, with D hard to call. The sequencing sample was made of PBMCs. This TCR came from a young man in good health and CMV-seropositive. The CDR3 DNA is TGCGCCAGCAGCTTGGCCGAGGCCCCCGGGGAGCTGTTTTTT. Translating gives CASSLAEAPGELFF.